This TCR beta chain originates from a study of T cell responses to AZD1222 COVID-19 vaccine. The germline gives CDR1 PRHDT, CDR2 FYEKMQ (reference sequence). The CDR3 loop spans 15 amino acids. Trimming shortened V by 5 bases and J by 0 bases, and 10 bases separated the two germline ends. The assay was immunoSEQ multiplex PCR, and TCRdb's table has in-frame clones only and misses some. Of approximately 110,000 clones detected, 75% to 90% appear once; the ten largest clones hold approximately 5%. The clonotype comes from an adult in good health. Sequenced material: peripheral blood, taken on day 0 of AZD1222 vaccination. The chain is built from TRBV13 and TRBJ1-4; no clear D gene. CDR3 region: CASSIKRATNEKLFF. The CDR3 DNA reads TGTGCCAGCAGCATAAAGCGAGCAACTAATGAAAAACTGTTTTTT.